These 4 T cell receptor beta chains were all obtained from the same sample, sequenced in a study of blood T cell repertoires in COVID-19. Repertoires were generated with immunoSEQ multiplex PCR, while TCRdb's copy carries only in-frame clones and drops some. The table records some 250,000 clones, around 89% of them present only once. Sample: peripheral blood. The receptors were sampled from a woman in her thirties or forties who had recovered from COVID-19.

The chain carries TRBV3-1 (or the pseudogene TRBV3-2) and TRBJ1-5, with a tentative D call TRBD1 (6 bases). Germline-derived CDR1 and CDR2 are LGHDT and YNNKEL (reference sequence). The CDR3 has 16 amino acids. V was shortened by 6 bases and J by 7 bases, with 22 bases between the two germline ends. As DNA, the CDR3 is TGTGCCAGCAGTCCAAACCCCGGGGGGGGCGGACAGCCCCAGCATTTT. As protein: CASSPNPGGGGQPQHF.

The V call is TRBV10-3, the J call TRBJ2-2; no clear D. CDR3 size: 14 residues. Germline assignment: CDR1 ENHRY and CDR2 SYGVKD. V lost 6 bases, J lost 3 bases, and 11 bases lay in between. The CDR3 DNA is TGTGCCATCAGCCCGGGTGGCGACACCGGGGAGCTGTTTTTT. Translating it yields CAISPGGDTGELFF.

This clone has just a few counts. The chain combines TRBV28 with TRBJ1-5; D gene ambiguous. Germline CDR1 and CDR2: MDHEN and SYDVKM. This CDR3 has 12 amino acids. V lost 5 bases and J lost 5, with 7 bases in between. DNA of the CDR3: TGTGCCAGCAGTGGGCAGCATCAGCCCCAGCATTTT. Protein sequence: CASSGQHQPQHF.

About this clone itself: This sample includes further DNA sequences coding for the same CDR3. The chain carries TRBV12-3 or TRBV12-4 and TRBJ1-2, with D maybe TRBD1 (6 bases). Trimming removed 0 bases at V and 7 bases at J, with 9 bases between. This CDR3 has 13 residues. CDR3 sequence reads: CASSLAGGGGYTF. DNA for the CDR3: TGTGCCAGCAGTTTAGCAGGGGGGGGTGGCTACACCTTC.